These 8 T cell receptor beta chains were sequenced from one sample in a study of blood T cell repertoires in COVID-19. Libraries were prepared by immunoSEQ multiplex PCR; TCRdb keeps only in-frame clonotypes and omits some of them. The profile shows over 100,000 clones, about 89% of them singletons. The sequenced sample was peripheral blood. These receptors were obtained from a woman aged 70 to 79 with COVID-19, enrolled during active disease.

The genes are TRBV7-3 and TRBJ1-1; the D gene is possibly TRBD1 (5 bases). The V gene's germline CDR1 is SGHTA and CDR2 FQGTGA. The CDR3 length is 14 residues. The germline V and J ends were trimmed by 1 base and 8 bases, with 14 bases remaining between them. CDR3 DNA sequence: TGTGCCAGCAGCTTAAAGGCTGGGGCGGCCGAAGCTTTCTTT. Protein product: CASSLKAGAAEAFF. Full variable domain (outside the CDR3, taken from reference TRBV7-3 and TRBJ1-1): GAGVSQTPSNKVTEKGKYVELRCDPISGHTALYWYRQSLGQGPEFLIYFQGTGAADDSGLPNDRFFAVRPEGSVSTLKIQRTERGDSAVYLCASSLKAGAAEAFFGQGTRLTVV.

The V gene is TRBV19, the J gene TRBJ1-4, with D possibly matching TRBD1 (6 bases). This CDR3 is built from 15 residues. Per the germline V gene, CDR1 is LNHDA and CDR2 is SQIVND (reference sequence). Trimming stripped 7 bases from V and 0 bases from J, with 12 bases between. CDR3: CASTWTEATNEKLFF. CDR3 bases: TGTGCCAGTACCTGGACAGAAGCAACTAATGAAAAACTGTTTTTT. The full variable domain, its missing parts supplied by reference TRBV19 and TRBJ1-4, is DGGITQSPKYLFRKEGQNVTLSCEQNLNHDAMYWYRQDPGQGLRLIYYSQIVNDFQKGDIAEGYSVSREKKESFPLTVTSAQKNPTAFYLCASTWTEATNEKLFFGSGTQLSVL.

This clone showed up just a few times. This chain joins TRBV5-1 and TRBJ2-3; TRBD1 aligns across 10 bases. CDR3 length: 17 amino acids. Germline loops: CDR1 SGHRS, CDR2 YFSETQ. Germline trimming cut 0 bases from V and 5 bases from J; bases unmatched to any gene: 9. The chain's CDR3 is CASSLVGQGMAEDTQYF. The CDR3 DNA is TGCGCCAGCAGCTTGGTGGGACAGGGGATGGCAGAAGATACGCAGTATTTT.

This chain connects TRBV7-2 to TRBJ2-2; D gene unclear. This CDR3 comprises 11 residues. Germline V CDR1 and CDR2: SGHTA, FQGNSA. Trimming took off 3 bases at V and 7 bases at J, with 3 bases between the two ends. The DNA for the CDR3 is TGTGCCAGCAGCTTTCACGGGGAGCTGTTTTTT. Translated: CASSFHGELFF.

This clone was detected once. This chain connects TRBV21-1 to TRBJ2-7; the table assigns TRBD1, which was not confirmed against the DNA. TRBV21-1 corresponds to a pseudogene. The CDR3 is 13 residues long. This CDR3 is CASSHPGFYEQYF. The CDR3 nucleotides read TGTGCCAGCAGCCATCCAGGGTTTTACGAGCAGTACTTC.

V and J are TRBV19 and TRBJ2-1; 8 bases fit TRBD2. This CDR3 contains 15 residues. Germline CDR1 and CDR2: LNHDA and SQIVND (reference sequence). Trimming took 5 bases from V and 5 from J; bases not matched to a gene: 8. CDR3 region: CASSPQRGNNNEQFF. The CDR3 bases are TGTGCCAGTAGTCCCCAGCGGGGGAATAACAATGAGCAGTTCTTC.

V and J are TRBV2 and TRBJ1-1; 8 bases match TRBD1. CDR1 is SNHLY and CDR2 is FYNNEI in the germline V gene. CDR3 length equals 12 residues. J lost 10 bases, V lost 6 bases, and 7 bases had no gene match. The CDR3 DNA is TGTGCCAGCAGGCCGAGACAGGGGTTAGCTTTCTTT. Translation gives CASRPRQGLAFF.

The rearrangement uses TRBV16 and TRBJ1-2; D not certain. V was pared by 0 bases and J by 5 bases, with 13 bases between. The CDR3 extends over 15 amino acids. Germline V gives CDR1 KGHSY, CDR2 FQNENV. The CDR3 DNA reads TGTGCCAGCAGCCAATCCCTCCAGGCCCTATATGGCTACACCTTC. Protein: CASSQSLQALYGYTF.